The 32 T cell receptor beta chains presented below share a single source sample, sequenced in a study of shared clonotypes between healthy human individuals. TCRdb keeps only in-frame clones here, not all; method: immunoSEQ multiplex PCR. The sample yields 2 million to 2.5 million clones, 90% to 95% seen once. Sequencing used naive CD4+ T cells sorted from blood. This sample's subset: CD45RA+ positively selected. The receptors originated from a man aged 18 to 29 in good health.

The V and J genes are TRBV28 and TRBJ1-6; D is possibly TRBD1 (6 bases). V dropped 5 bases and J dropped 10 bases, with 12 bases sitting between them. The germline CDR1 and CDR2 sequences are MDHEN and SYDVKM. The CDR3 is made up of 13 amino acids. CDR3 in amino acids: CASSRDIVSPLHF. The CDR3 nucleotides read TGTGCCAGCAGTCGGGACATCGTGTCACCCCTCCACTTT.

Turning to this clone: A much larger clone differs by one base, so this may be a read error. Different DNA sequences within this sample yield the same CDR3. The chain carries TRBV4-1 and TRBJ2-7, with unresolved D. The CDR3 covers 15 residues. V dropped 4 bases and J dropped 1 base, with 14 bases sitting between them. Germline V gene sequence: CDR1 MGHRA, CDR2 YSYEKL. This chain's CDR3 is CASSPLPTKSYEQYF. The CDR3, as DNA: TGCGCCAGCAGCCCCCTGCCCACAAAGTCCTACGAGCAGTACTTC.

The chain uses TRBV18 and TRBJ1-1, with D hard to call. CDR1 and CDR2 from the germline V gene are KGHSH and LQKENI. There are 15 residues in the CDR3. V was shortened by 0 bases and J by 0 bases, with 8 bases between the two germline ends. CDR3 residues: CASSPPGQMNTEAFF. The CDR3 nucleotides are TGTGCCAGCTCACCACCTGGCCAGATGAACACTGAAGCTTTCTTT.

The CDR3: CASSLSGTGVYGYTF. DNA for the CDR3: TGTGCCAGCAGTTTGTCCGGGACAGGGGTTTATGGCTACACCTTC. This chain links TRBV6-5 with TRBJ1-2; 10 nucleotides line up with TRBD1. Per the germline V gene, CDR1 is MNHEY and CDR2 is SVGAGI. V was clipped by 4 bases and J by 5 bases; unmatched bases: 7. The CDR3 is 15 residues long.

V gene TRBV29-1 combines with J gene TRBJ2-5; no reliable D call. From germline, CDR1 is SQVTM and CDR2 ANQGSEA. This CDR3 spans 13 amino acids. The ends were cut back, 1 base at V and 1 base at J, with 7 bases in the middle. The CDR3 loop reads CSVEVISQETQYF. The CDR3 region has the DNA TGCAGCGTTGAAGTCATCTCCCAAGAGACCCAGTACTTC.

In nucleotides, the CDR3 is TGTGCCAGCAGCTTAGGAAGACAGGGCAAAGCCGGGGAGCTGTTTTTT. Amino acid sequence: CASSLGRQGKAGELFF. The chain carries TRBV7-9 and TRBJ2-2, with 7 bases identical to TRBD1. In germline, CDR1 is SEHNR, CDR2 FQNEAQ (reference sequence). The CDR3 runs to 16 residues. The trim removed 1 base at V and 6 bases at J, leaving 8 bases unmatched.

The chain carries TRBV6-5 and TRBJ1-1; D remains ambiguous. V dropped 0 bases and J dropped 1 base, with 6 bases sitting between them. Germline V CDR1 and CDR2: MNHEY, SVGAGI. CDR3 length equals 14 residues. CDR3 protein: CASSYSLRNTEAFF. The CDR3 DNA sequence: TGTGCCAGCAGTTACTCACTTAGGAACACTGAAGCTTTCTTT.

The chain uses TRBV2 and TRBJ1-3; D perhaps matches TRBD1 (6 bases). V lost 3 bases and J lost 1, with 10 bases in between. The CDR3 consists of 15 residues. Germline V gene sequence: CDR1 SNHLY, CDR2 FYNNEI. In DNA, the CDR3 is TGTGCCAGCAGTGAGACAGACAGGTCTGGAAACACCATATATTTT. This sequence encodes CASSETDRSGNTIYF. The full variable domain, rest sourced from reference TRBV2 and TRBJ1-3, is EPEVTQTPSHQVTQMGQEVILRCVPISNHLYFYWYRQILGQKVEFLVSFYNNEISEKSEIFDDQFSVERPDGSNFTLKIRSTKLEDSAMYFCASSETDRSGNTIYFGEGSWLTVV.

The chain uses TRBV27 and TRBJ2-3, with D uncertain. This CDR3 contains 15 residues. The germline V gene has CDR1 MNHEY and CDR2 SMNVEV (reference sequence). V was pared by 3 bases and J by 1 base, with 11 bases between. The DNA of the CDR3 is TGTGCCAGCAGTTTTCGGTTTGGCGGCACAGATACGCAGTATTTT. This gives the protein CASSFRFGGTDTQYF.

As concerns this clone: This sample includes further DNA sequences coding for the same CDR3. This chain joins TRBV15 and TRBJ1-2; a possible D gene is TRBD1 (6 bases). The CDR3 is 14 residues long. Germline assignment: CDR1 LNHNV and CDR2 YYDKDF (reference sequence). Trimming stripped 0 bases from V and 8 bases from J, with 13 bases between. CDR3 DNA sequence: TGTGCCACCAGCAGAGATAGGGGGGCGGGAGGCTACACCTTC. It yields the protein CATSRDRGAGGYTF.

The chain uses TRBV7-2 and TRBJ1-6; D is possibly TRBD1 (5 bases). This CDR3 contains 15 residues. CDR1 is SGHTA, CDR2 FQGNSA, per germline. Trimming removed 5 bases from V and 9 bases from J, with 17 bases in between. The CDR3 is CASSPTGGVGSPLHF. The CDR3, as DNA: TGTGCCAGCAGCCCCACAGGAGGGGTAGGTTCACCCCTCCACTTT.

The chain uses TRBV5-6 and TRBJ1-2; 10 bases line up with TRBD1. This CDR3 is built from 15 residues. V dropped 4 bases and J dropped 7; count of bases not matched to a gene: 10. CDR1 is SGHDT and CDR2 is YYEEEE in the germline V gene. The CDR3 sequence: CASSTQTGGWGGYTF. The CDR3 coding sequence is TGTGCCAGCAGCACCCAGACAGGGGGCTGGGGTGGCTACACCTTC. The full variable domain, its missing parts supplied by reference TRBV5-6 and TRBJ1-2, is DAGVTQSPTHLIKTRGQQVTLRCSPKSGHDTVSWYQQALGQGPQFIFQYYEEEERQRGNFPDRFSGHQFPNYSSELNVNALLLGDSALYLCASSTQTGGWGGYTFGSGTRLTVV.

This chain uses TRBV30 with TRBJ1-4; 7 bases map to TRBD1. With V trimmed by 2 bases and J by 2 bases, 2 bases remained unmatched. Germline V gene sequence: CDR1 GTSNPN, CDR2 SVGIG (reference sequence). The CDR3 has 14 residues. CDR3 in DNA: TGTGCCTGGAGTTACAGGGGTACTAATGAAAAACTGTTTTTT. Protein sequence: CAWSYRGTNEKLFF.

The chain uses TRBV30 and TRBJ2-6; no reliable D call. Germline CDR1 reads GTSNPN; CDR2 reads SVGIG (reference sequence). The CDR3 contains 16 residues. V was trimmed by 0 bases and J by 0 bases, leaving 9 bases between them. The CDR3 DNA reads TGTGCCTGGAGTGTAACACGGATCTCTGGGGCCAACGTCCTGACTTTC. It translates to CAWSVTRISGANVLTF.

The chain has TRBV5-1 and TRBJ2-1, with TRBD2 identical over 7 bases. Germline CDR1 is SGHRS and CDR2 is YFSETQ. The ends lost 4 bases at V and 7 bases at J; junction bases unmatched: 8. The CDR3 loop spans 14 amino acids. The CDR3 here is CASSHPTSTNEQFF. In DNA, the CDR3 is TGCGCCAGCAGCCACCCGACTAGCACAAATGAGCAGTTCTTC.

The chain joins TRBV9 to TRBJ2-2; 10 nucleotides line up with TRBD1. The trim removed 4 bases at V and 4 bases at J, leaving 4 bases unmatched. CDR3 length: 15 residues. Per the germline V gene, CDR1 is SGDLS and CDR2 is YYNGEE. CDR3 DNA: TGTGCCAGCAGCTCCCGGGACAGGGGCACCGGGGAGCTGTTTTTT. Translated: CASSSRDRGTGELFF.

The chain couples TRBV11-2 to TRBJ2-7; 7 bases are a match to TRBD1. Germline CDR1 is SGHAT and CDR2 is FQNNGV. Trimming at V came to 5 bases and at J to 6 bases, leaving 7 bases not matched to a gene. The CDR3 has 13 residues. The CDR3 here is CASSLGTVGEQYF. CDR3 coding DNA: TGTGCCAGCAGCCTCGGGACAGTAGGCGAGCAGTACTTC.

The genes are TRBV19 and TRBJ2-2; D perhaps matches TRBD2 (5 bases). Germline V gene data show CDR1 as LNHDA and CDR2 as SQIVND (reference sequence). V lost 3 bases and J lost 1, with 9 bases in between. The CDR3 loop spans 15 amino acids. CDR3 bases: TGTGCCAGTAGTATCCTAGCTCGGAACACCGGGGAGCTGTTTTTT. As protein: CASSILARNTGELFF.

The J gene is TRBJ1-2, the V gene TRBV4-3; 10 bases are a match to TRBD1. The CDR3 consists of 17 residues. Trimming took 4 bases from V and 5 from J; bases not matched to a gene: 13. Germline loops: CDR1 LGHNA, CDR2 YSLEER. This chain's CDR3 is CASSPRELTGGGYGYTF. The CDR3 DNA is TGCGCCAGCAGCCCCCGGGAATTGACAGGGGGCGGGTATGGCTACACCTTC.

J is TRBJ1-1 and V is TRBV28; TRBD1 matches 10 bases. The J segment lost 1 base and the V segment lost 5 bases, leaving 7 bases of the junction unmatched. CDR3 length: 16 amino acids. The germline gives CDR1 MDHEN, CDR2 SYDVKM. CDR3 amino acids: CASSPWTGGANTEAFF. The CDR3 DNA is TGTGCCAGCAGTCCTTGGACAGGGGGGGCGAACACTGAAGCTTTCTTT. The full variable domain, rest sourced from reference TRBV28 and TRBJ1-1, is DVKVTQSSRYLVKRTGEKVFLECVQDMDHENMFWYRQDPGLGLRLIYFSYDVKMKEKGDIPEGYSVSREKKERFSLILESASTNQTSMYLCASSPWTGGANTEAFFGQGTRLTVV.

V is TRBV18 and J is TRBJ1-3; tentatively, D is TRBD1 (5 bases). CDR1 is KGHSH, CDR2 LQKENI, per germline. The CDR3 totals 14 residues. V lost 5 bases and J lost 4, with 12 bases in between. The CDR3 sequence is CASSTGDGGNTIYF. As DNA, the CDR3 is TGTGCCAGCTCAACCGGGGACGGAGGAAACACCATATATTTT.

This chain joins TRBV5-6 and TRBJ2-7; D is perhaps TRBD2 (6 bases). CDR3 length: 14 residues. Trimming cost V 4 bases and J 6 bases, with 17 bases left between them. Germline V gene data show CDR1 as SGHDT and CDR2 as YYEEEE. The DNA for the CDR3 is TGTGCCAGCAGCCCCCTGTGGAGGGGAGGCGAGCAGTACTTC. Protein: CASSPLWRGGEQYF.

V gene TRBV6-1 combines with J gene TRBJ2-4; 7 bases fit TRBD2. V lost 3 bases and J lost 1; bases outside the gene matches: 3. Per the germline V gene, CDR1 is MNHNS and CDR2 is SASEGT. The CDR3 covers 15 residues. CDR3 loop: CASSDGGTAKNIQYF. The DNA of the CDR3 is TGTGCCAGCAGTGACGGGGGGACGGCCAAAAACATTCAGTACTTC.

This rearrangement joins TRBV5-1 to TRBJ2-7, with 9 bases lining up with TRBD1. CDR1 is SGHRS, CDR2 YFSETQ, per germline. The CDR3 sequence is 14 residues long. The J segment lost 7 bases and the V segment lost 3 bases, leaving 8 bases of the junction unmatched. CDR3 bases: TGCGCCAGCAGCTCCTATAGGGGACAGGGTGAGCAGTACTTC. Protein product: CASSSYRGQGEQYF.

The chain uses TRBV7-8 and TRBJ2-7; TRBD1 aligns across 9 bases. The V segment lost 0 bases and the J segment 3 bases; nucleotides outside the gene matches: 21. The CDR3 totals 21 residues. The germline gives CDR1 SGHVS, CDR2 FQNEAQ. The CDR3 region is CASSLAQTVRDRAQANYEQYF. The CDR3 DNA reads TGTGCCAGCAGCTTAGCTCAAACGGTACGGGACAGGGCCCAAGCAAACTACGAGCAGTACTTC.

V gene TRBV27 combines with J gene TRBJ2-7; D possibly corresponds to TRBD2 (5 bases). V dropped 0 bases and J dropped 6 bases, with 15 bases sitting between them. The CDR3 length is 15 residues. Germline V gene data show CDR1 as MNHEY and CDR2 as SMNVEV (reference sequence). The CDR3 spells CASSLSALWGVEQYF. CDR3 nucleotide sequence: TGTGCCAGCAGTTTATCTGCCCTCTGGGGAGTCGAGCAGTACTTC.

This clone was counted a single time. The chain joins TRBV28 to TRBJ1-2, with D maybe TRBD1 (5 bases). Trimming cost V 6 bases and J 4 bases, with 24 bases left between them. The CDR3 length is 17 residues. CDR1 MDHEN and CDR2 SYDVKM come from the germline V gene. The CDR3: CASSYQSGTSALYGYTF. CDR3 in DNA: TGTGCCAGCAGCTACCAATCCGGGACGTCGGCCCTCTATGGCTACACCTTC.

The genes are TRBV6-5 and TRBJ2-5; D ambiguous. CDR3 length: 15 residues. CDR1 and CDR2 from the germline V gene are MNHEY and SVGAGI. The V end lost 0 bases, the J end lost 2 bases, and 10 bases lay between the germline ends. The CDR3 region has the DNA TGTGCCAGCAGTTACTCGACGGCCCAGCAAGAGACCCAGTACTTC. Its translation: CASSYSTAQQETQYF.

This clone appeared once. The chain combines TRBV7-9 with TRBJ2-1, with 7 bases fitting TRBD1. The germline V gene encodes CDR1 SEHNR and CDR2 FQNEAQ (reference sequence). This CDR3 comprises 17 residues. Trimming removed 4 bases from V and 8 bases from J; junction bases left unmatched: 17. The CDR3 loop is CASSSMGDRDSWHEQFF. CDR3 nucleotides: TGTGCCAGCAGCTCGATGGGGGACCGGGACAGTTGGCATGAGCAGTTCTTC.

This chain uses TRBV9 with TRBJ1-5, with D perhaps matching TRBD1 (5 bases). The CDR3 extends over 15 amino acids. In germline, CDR1 is SGDLS, CDR2 YYNGEE. V was cut by 4 bases and J by 0 bases, with 11 bases left in between. The CDR3 spells CASSPGTGSNQPQHF. Written as DNA, the CDR3 is TGTGCCAGCAGCCCCGGGACCGGTAGCAATCAGCCCCAGCATTTT.

In the case of this clone: This specimen includes other DNA sequences encoding the same CDR3. J is TRBJ2-5 and V is TRBV11-2, with a weak D call TRBD2 (6 bases). The CDR3 has 14 amino acids. With 3 bases removed from V and 1 base from J, the gap between germline ends came to 9 bases. CDR1 and CDR2 from the germline V gene are SGHAT and FQNNGV. The CDR3 DNA reads as TGTGCCAGCAGCTTCGCCGGGAGCCAAGAGACCCAGTACTTC. Translating gives CASSFAGSQETQYF.

Here the CDR3 reads CASSLSGGLNNEQFF. CDR3 in DNA: TGTGCCAGCAGCCTTAGCGGGGGGCTCAACAATGAGCAGTTCTTC. This chain uses TRBV6-5 with TRBJ2-1; TRBD2 matches 10 bases. V lost 6 bases and J lost 5; bases outside the gene matches: 7. Germline V CDR1 and CDR2: MNHEY, SVGAGI. The CDR3 consists of 15 residues.